Shown below are 9 T cell receptor beta chains from a single sample sequenced in a study of T-cell reconstitution after alpha-beta-depleted transplantation in children. Unique molecular identifiers were built into the TCRbeta library. TCRdb recomputed calls from the PCR reads with MiXCR, one row per CDR3 protein. The sample records a few hundred thousand distinct CDR3 sequences, approximately 24% being singletons. This sample comprised PBMCs, mostly from graft donor cells, obtained 360 days after TCRalphabeta/CD19-depleted stem cell transplant. Every receptor here comes from a female patient aged 2-15 years who had a stem cell transplant for congenital amegakaryocytic thrombocytopenia, so the T cells may come from the graft donor.

The chain employs TRBV6-5 and TRBJ2-7; perhaps TRBD2 as D (5 bases). There are 14 residues in the CDR3. The V gene's germline CDR1 is MNHEY and CDR2 SVGAGI. V was cut by 0 bases and J by 5 bases, with 11 bases left in between. The CDR3 DNA reads TGTGCCAGCAGTTACTCGAATCTAGCCCACGAGCAGTACTTC. This codes for CASSYSNLAHEQYF.

This clonotype was detected only a few times. This sequence joins TRBV6-5 and TRBJ1-2; 10 bases are a match to TRBD1. The CDR3 covers 13 residues. Germline CDR1 reads MNHEY; CDR2 reads SVGAGI. V was pared by 8 bases and J by 8 bases, with 8 bases of the junction left unmatched. The CDR3 region is CASRDRGLRGYTF. The DNA for the CDR3 is TGTGCCAGCCGGGACAGGGGCCTCAGGGGCTACACCTTC.

This clonotype has only a few counts. The chain employs TRBV10-3 and TRBJ1-2; 7 nucleotides align to TRBD1. Germline V lookup: CDR1 ENHRY, CDR2 SYGVKD. There are 14 residues in the CDR3. Trimming cost V 4 bases and J 4 bases; bases outside gene matches: 6. This CDR3 is CAISGDSGSYGYTF. The CDR3 DNA follows: TGTGCCATCAGTGGGGACAGCGGATCCTATGGCTACACCTTC.

This chain links TRBV24-1 with TRBJ2-1, with TRBD2 identical over 10 bases. Germline values: CDR1 KGHDR, CDR2 SFDVKD. J was trimmed by 0 bases and V by 6 bases; bases with no gene match: 7. The CDR3 spans 17 residues. The CDR3 spells CATSPSGSKSSYNEQFF. The CDR3 bases are TGTGCCACCAGTCCTAGCGGGAGCAAGAGCTCCTACAATGAGCAGTTCTTC.

The chain joins TRBV27 to TRBJ2-2; no firm D call. The CDR3 extends over 14 amino acids. Trimming took 9 bases from V and 4 from J, leaving 15 bases between them. The V gene's germline CDR1 is MNHEY and CDR2 SMNVEV (reference sequence). CDR3 nucleotides: TGTGCCAGTAGGTGGGGTTCGAGCACCGGGGAGCTGTTTTTT. Translated: CASRWGSSTGELFF.

This clonotype showed up just a few times. The genes are TRBV29-1 and TRBJ2-7, with 10 bases fitting TRBD1. Germline V gene data show CDR1 as SQVTM and CDR2 as ANQGSEA. CDR3 length equals 12 residues. CDR3 loop: CSGGQGVGEQYF. The CDR3 DNA reads as TGCAGTGGTGGACAGGGGGTTGGTGAGCAGTACTTC.

This clonotype was detected only a few times. The J gene is TRBJ2-2, the V gene TRBV29-1; 8 nucleotides match TRBD1. CDR1 SQVTM and CDR2 ANQGSEA come from the germline V gene. Trimming cost V 3 bases and J 4 bases; bases outside gene matches: 7. The CDR3 consists of 15 residues. The CDR3 nucleotides read TGCAGCGTTGACCCGACAGGGGTGGGCACCGGGGAGCTGTTTTTT. Protein sequence: CSVDPTGVGTGELFF.

This clonotype was seen ten or more times. V gene TRBV14 combines with J gene TRBJ2-2; D not certain. The V gene lost 0 bases and the J gene lost 5 bases, with 7 bases spanning the gap. CDR1 is SGHDN, CDR2 FVKESK, per germline. The CDR3 has 14 amino acids. CDR3 DNA: TGTGCCAGCAGCCAAGATCACGGAACCGGGGAGCTGTTTTTT. Translation gives CASSQDHGTGELFF.

This clonotype occurred a few times. V usage is TRBV20-1 and J usage is TRBJ2-6; TRBD1 is a possible D gene (5 bases). V was cut by 0 bases and J by 0 bases, with 9 bases left in between. CDR3 length equals 16 residues. Germline CDR1 DFQATT, CDR2 SNEGSKA (reference sequence). The CDR3 nucleotides read TGCAGTGCTAGAGATCGCCAGGGCTCTGGGGCCAACGTCCTGACTTTC. This encodes CSARDRQGSGANVLTF.